What follows describes a single TCR beta chain. Its antigen is as yet unknown. Only in-frame clones appear in the TCRdb table, and some are missing; sequencing was by immunoSEQ multiplex PCR. The sample yields 150,000 or so clones, about 91% seen once. This entry belongs to a study of T cell responses to AZD1222 COVID-19 vaccine. Study-wide results and caveats: Reportedly, nearly half of unique spike TCRs recognized epitopes outside B.1.351/B.1.1.7 mutations. Only a handful of individuals given AZD1222 were seropositive at baseline. Donors skewed white British and female; clonal diversity was possibly underestimated.

This CDR3 region has 14 residues. Germline CDR1 is SGHVS and CDR2 is FNYEAQ. Trimming removed 1 base at V and 6 bases at J, with 13 bases between. The sequence derives from an adult who received the AZD1222 COVID-19 vaccine. The rearrangement joins TRBV7-6 to TRBJ2-7; perhaps TRBD2 as D (5 bases). This sample comprised peripheral blood, obtained 28 days after the second AZD1222 dose. The CDR3 protein is CASSLGGSEREQYF. CDR3 sequence (DNA): TGTGCCAGCAGCTTAGGCGGGTCGGAACGCGAGCAGTACTTC.